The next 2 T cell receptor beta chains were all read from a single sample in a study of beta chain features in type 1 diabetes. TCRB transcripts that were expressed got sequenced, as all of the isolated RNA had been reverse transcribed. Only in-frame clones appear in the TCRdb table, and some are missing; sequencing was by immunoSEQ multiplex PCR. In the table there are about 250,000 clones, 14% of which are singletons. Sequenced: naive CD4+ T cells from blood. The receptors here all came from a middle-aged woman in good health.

This chain's CDR3 is CASRTRSGANVLTF. The CDR3 nucleotides read TGTGCCAGCAGGACACGCTCTGGGGCCAACGTCCTGACTTTC. The V gene is TRBV7-7, the J gene TRBJ2-6; D is uncertain. V was cut by 6 bases and J by 0 bases, with 6 bases left in between. There are 14 residues in the CDR3. Per germline, CDR1 SSHAT and CDR2 FNYEAQ (reference sequence).

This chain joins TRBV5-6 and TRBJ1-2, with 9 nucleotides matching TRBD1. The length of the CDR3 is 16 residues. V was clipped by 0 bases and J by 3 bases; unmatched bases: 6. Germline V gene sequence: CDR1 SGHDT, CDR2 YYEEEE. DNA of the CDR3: TGTGCCAGCAGCTTGGAACCGGGACAGGGAGACTATGGCTACACCTTC. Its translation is CASSLEPGQGDYGYTF.